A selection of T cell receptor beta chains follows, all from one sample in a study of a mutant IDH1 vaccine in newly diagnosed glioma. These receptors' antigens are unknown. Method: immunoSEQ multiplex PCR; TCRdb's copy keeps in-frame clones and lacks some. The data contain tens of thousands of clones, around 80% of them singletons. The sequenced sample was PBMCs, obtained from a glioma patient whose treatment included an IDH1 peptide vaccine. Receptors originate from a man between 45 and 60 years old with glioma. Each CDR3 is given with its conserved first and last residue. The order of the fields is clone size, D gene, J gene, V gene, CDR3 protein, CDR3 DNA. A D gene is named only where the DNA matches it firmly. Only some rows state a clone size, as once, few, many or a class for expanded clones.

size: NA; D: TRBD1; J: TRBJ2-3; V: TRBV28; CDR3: CASSLDRGLDTQYF; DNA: TGTGCCAGCAGTCTCGACAGGGGGCTCGATACGCAGTATTTT
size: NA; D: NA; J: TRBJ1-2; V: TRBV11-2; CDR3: CASSSEGNGYTF; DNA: TGTGCCAGCAGCTCCGAAGGGAACGGCTACACCTTC
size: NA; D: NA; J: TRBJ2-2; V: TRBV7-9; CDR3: CASSLDGTNTGELFF; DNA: TGTGCCAGCAGCTTAGACGGGACGAACACCGGGGAGCTGTTTTTT
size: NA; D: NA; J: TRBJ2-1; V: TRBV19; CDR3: CASSIAVRGYNEQFF; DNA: TGTGCCAGTAGTATAGCCGTCCGCGGCTACAATGAGCAGTTCTTC
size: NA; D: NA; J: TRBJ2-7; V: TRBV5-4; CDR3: CASSFFSYEQYF; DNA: TGTGCCAGCAGCTTCTTCTCCTACGAGCAGTACTTC
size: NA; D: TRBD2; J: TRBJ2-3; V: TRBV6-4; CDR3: CASSGSGSGLDTQYF; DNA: TGTGCCAGCAGTGGAAGCGGGAGCGGTTTAGATACGCAGTATTTT
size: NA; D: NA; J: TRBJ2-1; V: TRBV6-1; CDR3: CASRGGQGSYNEQFF; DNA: TGTGCCAGCAGGGGGGGCCAAGGCTCCTACAATGAGCAGTTCTTC
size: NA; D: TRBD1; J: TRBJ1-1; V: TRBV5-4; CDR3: CASSLPGTGVTEAFF; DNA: TGTGCCAGCAGCTTGCCCGGGACAGGGGTAACTGAAGCTTTCTTT
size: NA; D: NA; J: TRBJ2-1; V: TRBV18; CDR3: CASSPRIAEGINEQFF; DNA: TGTGCCAGCTCCCCAAGGATCGCGGAAGGGATAAATGAGCAGTTCTTC
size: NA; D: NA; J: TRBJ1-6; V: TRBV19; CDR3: CASSRFGTPSSYNSPLHF; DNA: TGTGCCAGTAGTCGATTTGGGACCCCGAGCTCCTATAATTCACCCCTCCACTTT
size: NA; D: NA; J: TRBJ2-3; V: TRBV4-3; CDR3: CASSRRRDGGDTQYF; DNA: TGCGCCAGCAGCCGTCGCCGGGACGGAGGTGATACGCAGTATTTT
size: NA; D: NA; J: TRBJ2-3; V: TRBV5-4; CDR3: CASSSHEGENTDTQYF; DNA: TGTGCCAGCAGCTCCCATGAGGGGGAGAACACAGATACGCAGTATTTT
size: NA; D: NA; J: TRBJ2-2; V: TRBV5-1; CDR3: CASSLEATTGELFF; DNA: TGCGCCAGCAGCTTGGAGGCGACCACCGGGGAGCTGTTTTTT
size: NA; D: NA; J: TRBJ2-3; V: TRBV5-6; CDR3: CASSLVTDTQYF; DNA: TGTGCCAGCAGCTTAGTAACAGATACGCAGTATTTT
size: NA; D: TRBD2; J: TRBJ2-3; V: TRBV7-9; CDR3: CASKTSGGTDTQYF; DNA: TGTGCCAGCAAGACTAGCGGGGGCACAGATACGCAGTATTTT
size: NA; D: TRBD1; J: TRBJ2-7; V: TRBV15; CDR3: CATSGRDRGFHEQYF; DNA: TGTGCCACCAGCGGCCGGGACAGGGGGTTCCACGAGCAGTACTTC
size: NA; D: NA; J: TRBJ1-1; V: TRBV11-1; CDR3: CASSLSGSGTEAFF; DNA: TGTGCCAGCAGCTTATCAGGATCGGGGACTGAAGCTTTCTTT
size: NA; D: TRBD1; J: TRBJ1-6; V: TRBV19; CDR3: CASSTDRAKGYSPLHF; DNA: TGTGCCAGTAGTACCGACAGGGCCAAGGGGTATTCACCCCTCCACTTT
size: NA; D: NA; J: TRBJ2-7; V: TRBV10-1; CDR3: CASGPEQDVLYEQYF; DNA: TGCGCCAGCGGTCCGGAGCAGGACGTCCTCTACGAGCAGTACTTC
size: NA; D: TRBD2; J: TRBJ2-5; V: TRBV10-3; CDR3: CAISSGQETQYF; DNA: TGTGCCATTTCTAGCGGCCAAGAGACCCAGTACTTC
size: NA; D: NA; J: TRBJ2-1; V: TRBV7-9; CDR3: CASSFTGNEQFF; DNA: TGTGCCAGCAGCTTTACAGGGAATGAGCAGTTCTTC
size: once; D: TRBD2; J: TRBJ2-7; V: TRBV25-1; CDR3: CASSLAGAYEQYF; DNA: TGTGCCAGCAGTCTCGCGGGAGCGTACGAGCAGTACTTC
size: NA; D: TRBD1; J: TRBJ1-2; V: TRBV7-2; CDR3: CASSLGGQGLGYTF; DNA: TGTGCCAGCAGCTTAGGGGGACAGGGCTTAGGCTACACCTTC
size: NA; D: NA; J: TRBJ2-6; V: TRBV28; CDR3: CASSFTSGANVLTF; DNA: TGTGCCAGCAGTTTTACATCCGGGGCCAACGTCCTGACTTTC
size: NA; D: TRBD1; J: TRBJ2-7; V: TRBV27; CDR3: CASSLGTGTGEQYF; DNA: TGTGCCAGCAGTTTGGGGACAGGGACTGGCGAGCAGTACTTC
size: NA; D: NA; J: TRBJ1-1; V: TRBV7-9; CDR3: CASNQQGNTEAFF; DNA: TGTGCCAGCAATCAACAGGGCAACACTGAAGCTTTCTTT
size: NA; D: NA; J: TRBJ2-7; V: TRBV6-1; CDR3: CASSELADNDEQYF; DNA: TGTGCCAGCAGTGAATTGGCGGACAACGACGAGCAGTACTTC
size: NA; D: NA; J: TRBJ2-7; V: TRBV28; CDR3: CASRGAQPSYEQYF; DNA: TGTGCCAGCAGAGGGGCCCAGCCATCTTACGAGCAGTACTTC
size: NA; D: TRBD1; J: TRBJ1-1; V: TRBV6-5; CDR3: CASSRTGRTEAFF; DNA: TGTGCCAGCAGCCGGACAGGGCGAACTGAAGCTTTCTTT
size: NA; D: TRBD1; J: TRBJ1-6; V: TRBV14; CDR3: CASSQDSGTAYNSPLHF; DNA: TGTGCCAGCAGCCAAGATAGTGGGACAGCCTATAATTCACCCCTCCACTTT
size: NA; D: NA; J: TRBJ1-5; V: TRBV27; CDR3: CASRNTGTANQPQHF; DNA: TGTGCCAGCAGAAACACCGGGACGGCTAATCAGCCCCAGCATTTT
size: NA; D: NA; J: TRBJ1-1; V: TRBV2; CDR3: CASRRGQLNTEAFF; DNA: TGTGCCAGCAGGCGTGGACAATTGAACACTGAAGCTTTCTTT
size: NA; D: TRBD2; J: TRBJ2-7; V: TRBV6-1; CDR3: CASRGLAGEKYEQYF; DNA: TGTGCCAGCAGGGGACTAGCGGGAGAGAAATACGAGCAGTACTTC